Presented here are 21 T cell receptor beta chains from one specimen sequenced in a study of Ad26.COV2.S vaccination and SARS-CoV-2 variants. Some clones are missing from TCRdb's copy, which holds only in-frame ones; the method was immunoSEQ multiplex PCR. The sample includes almost 400,000 clones, about nine tenths of them seen just once. Treatment meaning: some 19 received Ad26.COV2.S at low or high dose, single or two shots; roughly 5 received placebo; per-sample allocation not given. The study sampled participants on day 63 after the first vaccine or placebo injection. This specimen consisted of peripheral blood, obtained in a trial of Ad26.COV2.S vaccine versus placebo. These receptors came from a person between 18 and 59 years old who received the Ad26.COV2.S COVID-19 vaccine or a placebo.

The chain links TRBV6-1 to TRBJ2-7; 7 nucleotides agree with TRBD2. Trimming removed 0 bases from V and 7 bases from J; junction bases left unmatched: 12. The germline CDR1 and CDR2 sequences are MNHNS and SASEGT. This CDR3 comprises 16 residues. The CDR3 nucleotides read TGTGCCAGCAGTGAAGCGCCGGGGGGAGGGCGTCGAGAGCAGTACTTC. It encodes CASSEAPGGGRREQYF.

The J gene is TRBJ1-1, the V gene TRBV5-4; the D is unclear. The V and J ends lost 4 bases and 1 base respectively, with 8 bases between them. CDR1 and CDR2 from the germline V gene are SGHNT and YYREEE (reference sequence). The CDR3 sequence is 13 residues long. CDR3 in DNA: TGTGCCAGCAGCCTAGCGGCGAACACTGAAGCTTTCTTT. Protein product: CASSLAANTEAFF. Supplemented by reference TRBV5-4 and TRBJ1-1, the full variable domain reads ETGVTQSPTHLIKTRGQQVTLRCSSQSGHNTVSWYQQALGQGPQFIFQYYREEENGRGNFPPRFSGLQFPNYSSELNVNALELDDSALYLCASSLAANTEAFFGQGTRLTVV.

The genes are TRBV24-1 and TRBJ2-5; possibly TRBD1 for D (5 bases). The CDR3 runs to 14 residues. Germline V lookup: CDR1 KGHDR, CDR2 SFDVKD. Trimming pared 1 base from V and 4 bases from J, leaving 9 bases between. CDR3 nucleotides: TGTGCCACCAGTGATTTCCCAGGGTCAGAGACCCAGTACTTC. Protein: CATSDFPGSETQYF.

The chain uses TRBV12-1 and TRBJ2-7; the table's D call, TRBD2, has no DNA check behind it. TRBV12-1 is labeled a pseudogene. The CDR3 length is 16 residues. CDR3: CASSSPQRLAYYEQYF. The CDR3 DNA reads TGTGCCAGCAGCTCTCCCCAGCGACTAGCTTACTACGAGCAGTACTTC.

V usage is TRBV6-5 and J usage is TRBJ2-7; TRBD1 aligns across 8 bases. From germline, CDR1 is MNHEY and CDR2 SVGAGI. The CDR3 loop spans 15 amino acids. After removal of 4 bases from V and 2 bases from J, the junction contained 7 bases not matched to a gene. CDR3 in DNA: TGTGCCAGCAGTTTTTCCGGGACAGGAGCCTACGAGCAGTACTTC. It codes for CASSFSGTGAYEQYF.

J is TRBJ1-1 and V is TRBV28; 9 nucleotides line up with TRBD1. This CDR3 has 14 amino acids. Germline V gives CDR1 MDHEN, CDR2 SYDVKM. Losses at the gene ends were 2 bases for V and 5 bases for J; bases not matched to a gene: 3. CDR3 in DNA: TGTGCCAGCAGTTTAGGGACAGGGAAAACTGAAGCTTTCTTT. Residues: CASSLGTGKTEAFF.

The rearrangement links TRBV11-2 to TRBJ2-5, with D uncertain. CDR3 length: 15 residues. The germline CDR1 and CDR2 sequences are SGHAT and FQNNGV. Trimming took off 0 bases at V and 1 base at J, with 9 bases between the two ends. This chain's CDR3 is CASSLDWSFQETQYF. CDR3 coding DNA: TGTGCCAGCAGCTTAGATTGGAGTTTCCAAGAGACCCAGTACTTC.

The gene calls are TRBV28 and TRBJ1-5; D remains ambiguous. Trimming shortened V by 6 bases and J by 5 bases, and 8 bases separated the two germline ends. Looked up from germline, CDR1 is MDHEN and CDR2 is SYDVKM. The CDR3 consists of 12 residues. The CDR3 DNA reads TGTGCCAGCAGATCGAGGGATCAGCCCCAGCATTTT. Its translation: CASRSRDQPQHF.

The rearrangement uses TRBV14 and TRBJ2-1, with D perhaps TRBD2 (5 bases). Germline V gene lookup returns CDR1 SGHDN and CDR2 FVKESK. Deletions cut 4 bases from V and 10 bases from J, with 17 bases between. The CDR3 runs 14 residues. CDR3 in DNA: TGTGCCAGCAGCCCCCGGGTCGCGGGCGGAGAGCAGTTCTTC. Its protein is CASSPRVAGGEQFF.

The J gene is TRBJ2-7, the V gene TRBV18, with a tentative D call TRBD2 (6 bases). Germline V lookup: CDR1 KGHSH, CDR2 LQKENI. The germline V and J ends were trimmed by 2 bases and 0 bases, with 8 bases remaining between them. The CDR3 extends over 14 amino acids. CDR3 loop: CASSPTGLSYEQYF. The CDR3 DNA sequence: TGTGCCAGCTCACCAACGGGACTCTCCTACGAGCAGTACTTC.

V gene TRBV27 combines with J gene TRBJ2-1; 10 bases are shared with TRBD2. In germline, CDR1 is MNHEY, CDR2 SMNVEV (reference sequence). This CDR3 is built from 16 residues. V shed 6 bases and J 3 bases; nucleotides not matched to a gene: 8. The CDR3 sequence: CASSLSWTSGYNEQFF. Here the CDR3 DNA reads TGTGCCAGCAGCTTGTCCTGGACTAGCGGCTACAATGAGCAGTTCTTC.

The chain recombines TRBV19 with TRBJ2-3; 9 nucleotides line up with TRBD2. V was pared by 6 bases and J by 3 bases, with 10 bases of the junction left unmatched. The CDR3 is 16 residues long. The germline gives CDR1 LNHDA, CDR2 SQIVND (reference sequence). CDR3 loop: CASRFLGLAGTDTQYF. The CDR3 DNA sequence: TGTGCCAGTAGGTTCTTGGGACTAGCAGGAACAGATACGCAGTATTTT.

This clone was picked up a small number of times. The J gene is TRBJ1-1, the V gene TRBV9; a weak D match, TRBD1 (5 bases). The CDR3 has 15 residues. Germline CDR1 SGDLS, CDR2 YYNGEE. Deletions cut 2 bases from V and 0 bases from J, with 11 bases between. CDR3 sequence reads: CASSVGGPMNTEAFF. The CDR3 DNA reads TGTGCCAGCAGCGTGGGGGGACCCATGAACACTGAAGCTTTCTTT.

The rearrangement uses TRBV7-9 and TRBJ1-2, with TRBD1 matching 7 bases. CDR1 is SEHNR, CDR2 FQNEAQ, per germline (reference sequence). The CDR3 is made up of 13 amino acids. V gave up 4 bases and J gave up 4 bases; unmatched junction bases: 3. CDR3 sequence (DNA): TGTGCCAGCAGCTCGACAGGGCTCTATGGCTACACCTTC. Its protein product is CASSSTGLYGYTF.

The genes are TRBV6-1 and TRBJ2-1, with D maybe TRBD1 (5 bases). The CDR3 runs 13 residues. The germline CDR1 and CDR2 sequences are MNHNS and SASEGT. The germline V and J ends were trimmed by 2 bases and 8 bases, with 10 bases remaining between them. DNA for the CDR3: TGTGCCAGCAGTGAATCCAGGGTCGATGAGCAGTTCTTC. As protein: CASSESRVDEQFF.

In its sample, this clone was seen many times. The chain recombines TRBV5-5 with TRBJ2-7, with D perhaps TRBD1 (6 bases). V was cut by 0 bases and J by 6 bases, with 10 bases left in between. This CDR3 contains 13 residues. Germline V gene data show CDR1 as SGHKS and CDR2 as YYEKEE (reference sequence). The CDR3: CASSLVTGTEQYF. CDR3 nucleotides: TGTGCCAGCAGCTTGGTAACAGGGACCGAGCAGTACTTC.

This clone is a singleton in its sample. CDR3: CASSTQTGYNSPLHF. CDR3 sequence (DNA): TGTGCCAGCAGCACCCAAACAGGGTACAATTCACCCCTCCACTTT. The chain carries TRBV9 and TRBJ1-6, with D perhaps matching TRBD1 (6 bases). V lost 4 bases to trimming and J lost 7 bases, with 15 bases between them. The length of the CDR3 is 15 residues. In germline, CDR1 is SGDLS, CDR2 YYNGEE.

The rearrangement uses TRBV29-1 and TRBJ2-2; tentative D call: TRBD2 (6 bases). V gave up 6 bases and J gave up 2 bases, with 16 bases separating them. Germline-derived CDR1 and CDR2 are SQVTM and ANQGSEA. The CDR3 is 15 amino acids. The CDR3 loop reads CSVEARDLNTGELFF. CDR3 DNA: TGCAGCGTAGAGGCCCGGGACTTAAACACCGGGGAGCTGTTTTTT.

This chain connects TRBV19 to TRBJ1-6; D unclear. Germline V gene lookup returns CDR1 LNHDA and CDR2 SQIVND (reference sequence). V lost 7 bases to trimming and J lost 7 bases, with 20 bases between them. The CDR3 has 16 residues. As DNA, the CDR3 is TGTGCCAGTACCACGACAAGAACGAGGCGGAATTCACCCCTCCACTTT. It encodes CASTTTRTRRNSPLHF.

The rearrangement joins TRBV5-4 to TRBJ2-5; TRBD2 matches at 11 bases. The germline V gene encodes CDR1 SGHNT and CDR2 YYREEE (reference sequence). This CDR3 is 15 amino acids long. V lost 3 bases and J lost 2; bases outside the gene matches: 3. The CDR3 loop reads CASSSRLAGQETQYF. The CDR3 region has the DNA TGTGCCAGCAGCTCGCGACTAGCGGGACAAGAGACCCAGTACTTC. Full variable domain (rest looked up from reference TRBV5-4 and TRBJ2-5): ETGVTQSPTHLIKTRGQQVTLRCSSQSGHNTVSWYQQALGQGPQFIFQYYREEENGRGNFPPRFSGLQFPNYSSELNVNALELDDSALYLCASSSRLAGQETQYFGPGTRLLVL.

V usage is TRBV9 and J usage is TRBJ2-7; TRBD2 matches at 10 bases. There are 15 residues in the CDR3. Germline assignment: CDR1 SGDLS and CDR2 YYNGEE. V trimming: 4 bases; J trimming: 7 bases; junction bases outside the gene matches: 11. The CDR3 nucleotides are TGTGCCAGCAGCCTCCGGACTAGCGGAGAAGGGGAGCAGTACTTC. This encodes CASSLRTSGEGEQYF.